This T cell receptor beta chain was observed in a study of response to subunit inactivated influenza vaccine. Findings and caveats of the study: That few new T cells are recruited by each seasonal influenza vaccination was the authors' suggestion.

TCRdb recomputed calls from the RT-PCR reads with MiXCR, one row per CDR3 protein. The sample records about 190,000 distinct CDR3 sequences, roughly an eighth being singletons. CDR1 is SEHNR and CDR2 is FQNEAQ in the germline V gene (reference sequence). The trim removed 3 bases at V and 10 bases at J, leaving 6 bases unmatched. The length of the CDR3 is 13 residues. The table lists this clonotype with a few counts. Its specificity is unknown. The sequence derives from a man aged 50 or older who received an inactivated influenza vaccine. The chain joins TRBV7-9 to TRBJ2-1, with 7 bases matching TRBD2. The sequenced sample was CD8+ T cells sorted from PBMCs, obtained 4 to 6 days after vaccination. In DNA, the CDR3 is TGTGCCAGCAGCTTGGGAGGGGTCGGGGAGCAGTTCTTC. Translating it yields CASSLGGVGEQFF.